The rows below give T cell receptor beta chains drawn from one sample of a study of blood T cells in healthy people across ages. MiXCR was run by TCRdb on the 5' RACE reads, yielding one entry per CDR3 protein. The data hold 850,000 to 1,000,000 distinct CDR3 sequences, with roughly 50% observed a single time. The sequencing sample was made of blood. The source of these receptors is a man aged 25 to 40 in good health. CDR3s include the opening cysteine and the closing phenylalanine or tryptophan. Each record gives: CDR3 length, J gene, V gene, D gene, clone size, CDR3 protein, CDR3 DNA. A D gene is named only where the DNA matches it firmly. Rows may omit the clone size; those that give it use once, few, many or a size class.

len: 14; j_gene: TRBJ1-2; v_gene: TRBV7-2; d_gene: -; abundance: -; CDR3aa: CASSYLTGNHGYTF; CDR3nt: TGTGCCAGCAGCTACCTGACGGGGAACCATGGCTACACCTTC
len: 15; j_gene: TRBJ2-5; v_gene: TRBV7-9; d_gene: TRBD2; abundance: few; CDR3aa: CASSPTGTSGETQYF; CDR3nt: TGTGCCAGCAGTCCAACCGGGACTAGCGGAGAGACCCAGTACTTC
len: 17; j_gene: TRBJ2-6; v_gene: TRBV6-2/TRBV6-3; d_gene: -; abundance: few; CDR3aa: CASSSLQGRSGANVLTF; CDR3nt: TGTGCCAGCAGTTCCCTACAGGGGAGGTCTGGGGCCAACGTCCTGACTTTC
len: 15; j_gene: TRBJ2-2; v_gene: TRBV12-3/TRBV12-4; d_gene: -; abundance: -; CDR3aa: CASSLIRTHTGELFF; CDR3nt: TGTGCCAGCAGTTTAATACGGACGCACACCGGGGAGCTGTTTTTT
len: 13; j_gene: TRBJ2-1; v_gene: TRBV7-2; d_gene: TRBD1; abundance: -; CDR3aa: CASSTGQDTEQFF; CDR3nt: TGTGCCAGCAGTACAGGACAGGATACTGAGCAGTTCTTC
len: 17; j_gene: TRBJ2-3; v_gene: TRBV7-6; d_gene: TRBD2; abundance: -; CDR3aa: CASSIGLAGGPTDTQYF; CDR3nt: TGTGCCAGCAGCATAGGACTAGCGGGGGGACCCACAGATACGCAGTATTTT
len: 14; j_gene: TRBJ2-3; v_gene: TRBV10-3; d_gene: -; abundance: many; CDR3aa: CATTPGDLTDTQYF; CDR3nt: TGTGCCACCACTCCGGGGGACCTCACAGATACGCAGTATTTT
len: 15; j_gene: TRBJ1-2; v_gene: TRBV4-1; d_gene: -; abundance: -; CDR3aa: CASSQERGFMLGYTF; CDR3nt: TGCGCCAGCAGCCAAGAAAGAGGGTTTATGCTTGGCTACACCTTC
len: 15; j_gene: TRBJ1-2; v_gene: TRBV12-3/TRBV12-4; d_gene: -; abundance: -; CDR3aa: CASSLGLAGFYGYTF; CDR3nt: TGTGCCAGCAGTTTAGGGTTGGCAGGGTTCTATGGCTACACCTTC
len: 15; j_gene: TRBJ2-7; v_gene: TRBV4-1; d_gene: -; abundance: -; CDR3aa: CASSQDRRDGHEQYF; CDR3nt: TGCGCCAGCAGCCAAGATAGGAGGGATGGCCACGAGCAGTACTTC
len: 14; j_gene: TRBJ1-2; v_gene: TRBV3-1; d_gene: -; abundance: -; CDR3aa: CVSSQGVGVGGYTF; CDR3nt: TGTGTCAGCAGCCAAGGCGTGGGGGTGGGTGGCTACACCTTC
len: 16; j_gene: TRBJ2-7; v_gene: TRBV4-2; d_gene: -; abundance: -; CDR3aa: CASSQVAEETYNEQYF; CDR3nt: TGTGCCAGCAGCCAAGTCGCGGAGGAAACCTACAATGAGCAGTACTTC
len: 17; j_gene: TRBJ2-1; v_gene: TRBV9; d_gene: -; abundance: -; CDR3aa: CASSVVGDGSSYNEQFF; CDR3nt: TGTGCCAGCAGCGTAGTTGGTGACGGCAGCTCCTACAATGAGCAGTTCTTC
len: 13; j_gene: TRBJ2-1; v_gene: TRBV18; d_gene: -; abundance: -; CDR3aa: CASSPGTLNEQFF; CDR3nt: TGTGCCAGCTCACCCGGGACCCTCAATGAGCAGTTCTTC
len: 14; j_gene: TRBJ2-1; v_gene: TRBV5-1; d_gene: TRBD1; abundance: many; CDR3aa: CASSLGTGRNEQFF; CDR3nt: TGCGCCAGCAGCCTTGGGACAGGGAGGAATGAGCAGTTCTTC
len: 15; j_gene: TRBJ2-7; v_gene: TRBV6-6; d_gene: -; abundance: -; CDR3aa: CASGYVTGVYYEQYF; CDR3nt: TGTGCCAGCGGTTACGTAACGGGGGTTTACTACGAGCAGTACTTC
len: 16; j_gene: TRBJ2-3; v_gene: TRBV7-6; d_gene: -; abundance: -; CDR3aa: CASSVTGDTSTDTQYF; CDR3nt: TGTGCCAGCAGCGTTACAGGCGATACTAGCACAGATACGCAGTATTTT
len: 14; j_gene: TRBJ2-7; v_gene: TRBV7-9; d_gene: -; abundance: -; CDR3aa: CASSMTVATYEQYF; CDR3nt: TGTGCCAGCAGCATGACAGTTGCAACCTACGAGCAGTACTTC
len: 12; j_gene: TRBJ1-5; v_gene: TRBV2; d_gene: -; abundance: many; CDR3aa: CASTGGMKPQHF; CDR3nt: TGTGCCAGCACTGGGGGAATGAAGCCCCAGCATTTT
len: 14; j_gene: TRBJ1-1; v_gene: TRBV20-1; d_gene: TRBD1; abundance: -; CDR3aa: CSARYGTGNTEAFF; CDR3nt: TGCAGTGCTAGGTACGGGACAGGGAACACTGAAGCTTTCTTT
len: 14; j_gene: TRBJ2-3; v_gene: TRBV7-2; d_gene: -; abundance: -; CDR3aa: CASSLGIAGDTQYF; CDR3nt: TGTGCCAGCAGCTTAGGTATTGCCGGGGATACGCAGTATTTT
len: 16; j_gene: TRBJ2-7; v_gene: TRBV4-3; d_gene: -; abundance: -; CDR3aa: CASSHSATGEIYEQYF; CDR3nt: TGCGCCAGCAGCCATTCTGCGACAGGTGAAATCTACGAGCAGTACTTC
len: 12; j_gene: TRBJ2-3; v_gene: TRBV3-1; d_gene: -; abundance: -; CDR3aa: CASSPESYTQYF; CDR3nt: TGTGCCAGCAGCCCCGAATCCTATACGCAGTATTTT
len: 16; j_gene: TRBJ2-3; v_gene: TRBV6-4; d_gene: TRBD2; abundance: -; CDR3aa: CASSPRTSGEADTQYF; CDR3nt: TGTGCCAGCAGTCCCCGGACTAGCGGGGAAGCAGATACGCAGTATTTT
len: 14; j_gene: TRBJ2-7; v_gene: TRBV6-6; d_gene: -; abundance: -; CDR3aa: CASSYIGTSYEQYF; CDR3nt: TGTGCCAGCAGTTACATAGGGACCTCCTACGAGCAGTACTTC
len: 15; j_gene: TRBJ2-1; v_gene: TRBV18; d_gene: TRBD2; abundance: few; CDR3aa: CASSPGLAGKDEQFF; CDR3nt: TGTGCCAGCTCACCGGGACTAGCGGGTAAAGATGAGCAGTTCTTC
len: 12; j_gene: TRBJ1-3; v_gene: TRBV12-3/TRBV12-4; d_gene: -; abundance: -; CDR3aa: CASRYVGNTIYF; CDR3nt: TGTGCCAGCAGATATGTAGGAAACACCATATATTTT
len: 14; j_gene: TRBJ1-1; v_gene: TRBV5-5; d_gene: -; abundance: -; CDR3aa: CASSVSLVNTEAFF; CDR3nt: TGTGCCAGCAGCGTTAGTCTCGTGAACACTGAAGCTTTCTTT
len: 14; j_gene: TRBJ1-4; v_gene: TRBV4-3; d_gene: TRBD1; abundance: many; CDR3aa: CASSRTGGHEKLFF; CDR3nt: TGCGCCAGCAGCCGGACAGGGGGACATGAAAAACTGTTTTTT
len: 16; j_gene: TRBJ2-7; v_gene: TRBV7-2; d_gene: -; abundance: few; CDR3aa: CASSLVGNLRNYEQYF; CDR3nt: TGTGCCAGCAGCTTAGTAGGTAACTTAAGGAACTACGAGCAGTACTTC
len: 15; j_gene: TRBJ2-5; v_gene: TRBV7-8; d_gene: -; abundance: -; CDR3aa: CASSLGGASTETQYF; CDR3nt: TGTGCCAGCAGCTTAGGTGGGGCTAGTACGGAGACCCAGTACTTC
len: 13; j_gene: TRBJ2-1; v_gene: TRBV27; d_gene: TRBD1; abundance: once; CDR3aa: CASRGQIYNEQFF; CDR3nt: TGTGCCAGCAGGGGACAGATCTACAATGAGCAGTTCTTC
len: 14; j_gene: TRBJ1-5; v_gene: TRBV19; d_gene: -; abundance: -; CDR3aa: CASSIKQGPQPQHF; CDR3nt: TGTGCCAGTAGTATAAAACAGGGCCCCCAGCCCCAGCATTTT
len: 15; j_gene: TRBJ2-5; v_gene: TRBV7-8; d_gene: -; abundance: -; CDR3aa: CASSLYRAYQETQYF; CDR3nt: TGTGCCAGCAGCTTATACAGGGCGTACCAAGAGACCCAGTACTTC
len: 14; j_gene: TRBJ2-1; v_gene: TRBV2; d_gene: TRBD1; abundance: few; CDR3aa: CASGDGTGRNEQFF; CDR3nt: TGTGCCAGCGGAGACGGGACAGGGAGGAATGAGCAGTTCTTC
len: 16; j_gene: TRBJ1-5; v_gene: TRBV19; d_gene: TRBD1; abundance: -; CDR3aa: CASRKQGAFTHQPQHF; CDR3nt: TGTGCCAGTAGAAAACAGGGGGCTTTCACTCATCAGCCCCAGCATTTT
len: 17; j_gene: TRBJ1-4; v_gene: TRBV6-1; d_gene: TRBD1; abundance: -; CDR3aa: CARPQTGGIFGNEKLFF; CDR3nt: TGTGCCAGACCCCAGACAGGGGGCATCTTCGGTAATGAAAAACTGTTTTTT
len: 16; j_gene: TRBJ2-7; v_gene: TRBV18; d_gene: TRBD2; abundance: -; CDR3aa: CASSPPSAGGPYEQYF; CDR3nt: TGTGCCAGCTCACCACCGTCCGCGGGGGGTCCCTACGAGCAGTACTTC
len: 15; j_gene: TRBJ2-3; v_gene: TRBV6-2/TRBV6-3; d_gene: -; abundance: -; CDR3aa: CASSYKAAETDTQYF; CDR3nt: TGTGCCAGCAGTTACAAGGCAGCCGAAACAGATACGCAGTATTTT
len: 14; j_gene: TRBJ2-7; v_gene: TRBV15; d_gene: -; abundance: few; CDR3aa: CATSRNGAFYEQYF; CDR3nt: TGTGCCACCAGCAGGAACGGGGCGTTCTACGAGCAGTACTTC
len: 13; j_gene: TRBJ2-5; v_gene: TRBV7-2; d_gene: TRBD1; abundance: -; CDR3aa: CASSWDRFETQYF; CDR3nt: TGTGCCAGCAGCTGGGACAGGTTCGAGACCCAGTACTTC
len: 16; j_gene: TRBJ2-7; v_gene: TRBV4-1; d_gene: -; abundance: -; CDR3aa: CASSHAMGQTSYEQYF; CDR3nt: TGCGCCAGCAGCCATGCTATGGGACAAACCTCCTACGAGCAGTACTTC
len: 15; j_gene: TRBJ2-7; v_gene: TRBV6-2/TRBV6-3; d_gene: -; abundance: -; CDR3aa: CASSPDRSLADEQYF; CDR3nt: TGTGCCAGCAGTCCAGACAGGAGCCTAGCCGACGAGCAGTACTTC
len: 15; j_gene: TRBJ2-3; v_gene: TRBV20-1; d_gene: TRBD2; abundance: -; CDR3aa: CSAGEAGEGADTQYF; CDR3nt: TGCAGTGCTGGTGAAGCGGGGGAGGGCGCAGATACGCAGTATTTT
len: 15; j_gene: TRBJ2-1; v_gene: TRBV4-2; d_gene: TRBD2; abundance: few; CDR3aa: CASSQAPSGRDEQFF; CDR3nt: TGTGCCAGCAGCCAAGCGCCTAGCGGGAGGGATGAGCAGTTCTTC